This T cell receptor beta chain is drawn from a study of metastatic and nonmetastatic thyroid tumors. This clone is medium-sized (0.01 to 0.1%). From the PCR reads, TCRdb re-called clones with MiXCR. Counted here are 20,000 or so clones, 30% to 35% occurring once; the ten biggest clones make up 20% to 25%. Per germline, CDR1 MGHDK and CDR2 SYGVNS. V lost 5 bases and J lost 5, with 10 bases in between. This CDR3 has 13 residues. Treatment of any kind had been given to no patient before thyroid surgery. The TCR sequence derives from a female donor with papillary thyroid cancer or a benign thyroid nodule (not recorded which). Some clones in this sample may be carry-over from other donors' samples. The J gene is TRBJ1-3, the V gene TRBV25-1; weak D call: TRBD1 (6 bases). The sequenced sample was adjacent normal tissue. CDR3 region: CASSPRGRNTIYF. The CDR3 coding sequence is TGTGCCAGCAGTCCACGGGGGCGAAACACCATATATTTT.